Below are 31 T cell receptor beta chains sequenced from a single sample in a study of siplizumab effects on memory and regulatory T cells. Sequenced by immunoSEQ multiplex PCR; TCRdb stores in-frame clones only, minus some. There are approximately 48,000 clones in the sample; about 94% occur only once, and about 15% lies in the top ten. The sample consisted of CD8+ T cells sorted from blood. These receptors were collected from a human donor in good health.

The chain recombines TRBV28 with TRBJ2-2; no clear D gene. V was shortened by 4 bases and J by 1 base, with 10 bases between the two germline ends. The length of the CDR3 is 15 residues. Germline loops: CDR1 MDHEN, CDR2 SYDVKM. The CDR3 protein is CASSSLKKNTGELFF. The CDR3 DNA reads TGTGCCAGCAGTTCCCTGAAGAAGAACACCGGGGAGCTGTTTTTT.

DNA for the CDR3: TGTGCCAGCAGTTTAGGACAGATGACGAACACCGGGGAGCTGTTTTTT. As protein: CASSLGQMTNTGELFF. The chain has TRBV27 and TRBJ2-2, with TRBD1 as a possible D gene (6 bases). CDR1 MNHEY and CDR2 SMNVEV come from the germline V gene (reference sequence). V was pared by 2 bases and J by 0 bases, with 10 bases between. The CDR3 spans 16 residues.

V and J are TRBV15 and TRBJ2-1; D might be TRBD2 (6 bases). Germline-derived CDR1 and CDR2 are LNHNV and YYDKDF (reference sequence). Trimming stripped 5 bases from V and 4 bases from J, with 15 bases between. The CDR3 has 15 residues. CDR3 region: CATSRGGEPYNEQFF. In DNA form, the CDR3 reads TGTGCCACCAGCCGAGGAGGGGAGCCTTACAATGAGCAGTTCTTC.

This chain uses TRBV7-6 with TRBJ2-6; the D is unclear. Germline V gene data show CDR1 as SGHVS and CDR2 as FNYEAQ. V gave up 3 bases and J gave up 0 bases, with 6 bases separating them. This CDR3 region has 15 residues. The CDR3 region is CASSFISSGANVLTF. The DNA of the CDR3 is TGTGCCAGCAGCTTCATCAGCTCTGGGGCCAACGTCCTGACTTTC.

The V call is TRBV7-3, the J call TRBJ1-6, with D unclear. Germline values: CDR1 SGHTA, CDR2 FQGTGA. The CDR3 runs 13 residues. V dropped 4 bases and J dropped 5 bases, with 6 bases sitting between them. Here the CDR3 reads CASSSANNSPLHF. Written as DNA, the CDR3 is TGTGCCAGCAGCTCGGCGAATAATTCACCCCTCCACTTT.

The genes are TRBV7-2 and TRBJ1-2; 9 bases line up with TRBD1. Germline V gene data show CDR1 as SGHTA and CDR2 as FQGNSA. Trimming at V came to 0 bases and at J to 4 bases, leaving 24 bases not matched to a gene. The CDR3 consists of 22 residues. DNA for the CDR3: TGTGCCAGCAGCTTAGCGACTTATGTTCCCTTAACTCCGGGACAGGGCACCTATGGCTACACCTTC. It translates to CASSLATYVPLTPGQGTYGYTF.

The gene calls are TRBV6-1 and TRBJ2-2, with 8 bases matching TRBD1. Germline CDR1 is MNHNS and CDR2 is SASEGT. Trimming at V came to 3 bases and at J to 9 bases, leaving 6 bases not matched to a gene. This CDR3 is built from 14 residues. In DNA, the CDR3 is TGTGCCAGCAGTGAGCTCCGGACAGGGTGGGAGCTGTTTTTT. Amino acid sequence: CASSELRTGWELFF.

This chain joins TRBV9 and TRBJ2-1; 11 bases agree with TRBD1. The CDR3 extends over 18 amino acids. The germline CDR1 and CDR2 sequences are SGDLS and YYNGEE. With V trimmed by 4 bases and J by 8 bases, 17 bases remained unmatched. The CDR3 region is CASSSGTGGWYALDEQFF. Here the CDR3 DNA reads TGTGCCAGCAGCTCCGGGACAGGGGGGTGGTATGCCCTAGATGAGCAGTTCTTC.

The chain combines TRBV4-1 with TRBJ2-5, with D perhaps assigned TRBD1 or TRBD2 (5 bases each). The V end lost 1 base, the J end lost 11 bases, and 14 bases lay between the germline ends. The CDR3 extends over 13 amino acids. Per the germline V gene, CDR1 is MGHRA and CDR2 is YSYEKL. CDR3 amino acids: CASSQGSGWEQYF. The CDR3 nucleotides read TGCGCCAGCAGCCAAGGGTCAGGGTGGGAGCAGTACTTC.

The CDR3 sequence is CASSNLREQYF. CDR3 nucleotide sequence: TGTGCCAGCAGTAACCTCCGCGAGCAGTACTTC. The chain employs TRBV28 and TRBJ2-7; D gene uncertain. Trimming took 5 bases from V and 6 from J, leaving 8 bases between them. This CDR3 region has 11 residues. Looked up from germline, CDR1 is MDHEN and CDR2 is SYDVKM.

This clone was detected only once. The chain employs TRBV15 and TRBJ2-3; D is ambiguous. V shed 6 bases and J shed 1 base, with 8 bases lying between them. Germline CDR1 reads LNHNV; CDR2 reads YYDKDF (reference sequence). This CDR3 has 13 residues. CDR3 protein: CATSGWGTDTQYF. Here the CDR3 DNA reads TGTGCCACCAGTGGGTGGGGCACAGATACGCAGTATTTT.

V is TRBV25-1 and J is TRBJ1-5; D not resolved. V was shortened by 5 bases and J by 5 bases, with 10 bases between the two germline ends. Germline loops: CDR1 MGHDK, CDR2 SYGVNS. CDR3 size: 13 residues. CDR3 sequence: CASSYKVDQPQHF. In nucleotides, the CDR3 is TGTGCCAGCAGTTACAAAGTAGATCAGCCCCAGCATTTT. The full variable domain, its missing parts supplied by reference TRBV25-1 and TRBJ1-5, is EADIYQTPRYLVIGTGKKITLECSQTMGHDKMYWYQQDPGMELHLIHYSYGVNSTEKGDLSSESTVSRIRTEHFPLTLESARPSHTSQYLCASSYKVDQPQHFGDGTRLSIL.

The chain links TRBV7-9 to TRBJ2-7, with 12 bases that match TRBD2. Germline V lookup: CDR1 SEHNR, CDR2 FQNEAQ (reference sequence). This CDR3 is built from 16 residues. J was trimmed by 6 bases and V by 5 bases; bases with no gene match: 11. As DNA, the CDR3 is TGTGCCAGCAGCCCCCTAGCGGGAGGGTCTCTAGGCGAGCAGTACTTC. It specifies CASSPLAGGSLGEQYF.

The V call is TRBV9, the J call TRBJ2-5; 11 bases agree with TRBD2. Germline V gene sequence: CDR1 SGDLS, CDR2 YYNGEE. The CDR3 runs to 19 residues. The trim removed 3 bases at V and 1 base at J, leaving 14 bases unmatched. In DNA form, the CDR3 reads TGTGCCAGCAGCGCCACCGGGACTAGCGGAGGGCCCCTCCAAGAGACCCAGTACTTC. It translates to CASSATGTSGGPLQETQYF.

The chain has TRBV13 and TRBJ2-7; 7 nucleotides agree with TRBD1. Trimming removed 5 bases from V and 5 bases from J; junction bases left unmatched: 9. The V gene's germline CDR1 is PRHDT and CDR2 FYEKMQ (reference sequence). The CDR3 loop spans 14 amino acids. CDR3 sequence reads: CASSRGQTLHEQYF. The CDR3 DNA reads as TGTGCCAGCAGCAGGGGACAGACCCTCCACGAGCAGTACTTC. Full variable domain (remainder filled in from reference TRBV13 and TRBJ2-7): AAGVIQSPRHLIKEKRETATLKCYPIPRHDTVYWYQQGPGQDPQFLISFYEKMQSDKGSIPDRFSAQQFSDYHSELNMSSLELGDSALYFCASSRGQTLHEQYFGPGTRLTVT.

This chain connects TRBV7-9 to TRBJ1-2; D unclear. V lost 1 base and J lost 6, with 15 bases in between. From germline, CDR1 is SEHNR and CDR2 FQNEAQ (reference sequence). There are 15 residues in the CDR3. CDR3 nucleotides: TGTGCCAGCAGCTTAGAAATTACGAGGGAGAATGGCTACACCTTC. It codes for CASSLEITRENGYTF. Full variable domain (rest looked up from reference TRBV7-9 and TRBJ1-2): DTGVSQNPRHKITKRGQNVTFRCDPISEHNRLYWYRQTLGQGPEFLTYFQNEAQLEKSRLLSDRFSAERPKGSFSTLEIQRTEQGDSAMYLCASSLEITRENGYTFGSGTRLTVV.

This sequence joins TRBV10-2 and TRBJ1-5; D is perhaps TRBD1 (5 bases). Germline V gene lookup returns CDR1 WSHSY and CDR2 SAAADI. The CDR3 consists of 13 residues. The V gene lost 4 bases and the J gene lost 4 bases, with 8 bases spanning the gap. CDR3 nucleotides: TGCGCCAGCAGTGGGGGGGGGAATCAGCCCCAGCATTTT. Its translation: CASSGGGNQPQHF.

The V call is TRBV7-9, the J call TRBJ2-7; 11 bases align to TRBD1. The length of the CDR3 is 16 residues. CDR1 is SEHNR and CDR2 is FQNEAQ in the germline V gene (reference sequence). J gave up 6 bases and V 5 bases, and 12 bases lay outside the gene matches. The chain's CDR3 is CASSPAPGQGVGEQYF. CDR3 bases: TGTGCCAGCAGCCCCGCCCCGGGACAGGGGGTAGGCGAGCAGTACTTC.

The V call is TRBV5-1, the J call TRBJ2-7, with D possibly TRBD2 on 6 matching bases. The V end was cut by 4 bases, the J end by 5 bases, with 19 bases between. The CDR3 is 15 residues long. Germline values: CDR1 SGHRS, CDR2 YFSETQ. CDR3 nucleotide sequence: TGCGCCAGCAGCCCACGCGGGACTCTCTCGGACGAGCAGTACTTC. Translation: CASSPRGTLSDEQYF.

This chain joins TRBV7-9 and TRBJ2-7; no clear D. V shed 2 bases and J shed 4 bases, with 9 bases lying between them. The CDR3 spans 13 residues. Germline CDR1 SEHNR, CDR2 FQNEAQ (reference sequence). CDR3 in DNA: TGTGCCAGCAGCTTACAACCCGGTTACGAGCAGTACTTC. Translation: CASSLQPGYEQYF.

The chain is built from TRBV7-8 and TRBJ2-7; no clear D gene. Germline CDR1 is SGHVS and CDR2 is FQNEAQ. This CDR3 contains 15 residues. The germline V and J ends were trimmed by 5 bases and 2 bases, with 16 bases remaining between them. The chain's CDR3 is CASSTTFGETYEQYF. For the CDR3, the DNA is TGTGCCAGCAGCACCACGTTCGGCGAAACCTACGAGCAGTACTTC.

CDR3: CASSSNEGHKLTGELFF. Written as DNA, the CDR3 is TGTGCCAGCAGCTCCAATGAGGGACACAAACTCACCGGGGAGCTGTTTTTT. The genes are TRBV13 and TRBJ2-2; D perhaps matches TRBD1 (6 bases). This CDR3 contains 17 residues. Trimming took off 4 bases at V and 4 bases at J, with 19 bases between the two ends. The germline gives CDR1 PRHDT, CDR2 FYEKMQ (reference sequence).

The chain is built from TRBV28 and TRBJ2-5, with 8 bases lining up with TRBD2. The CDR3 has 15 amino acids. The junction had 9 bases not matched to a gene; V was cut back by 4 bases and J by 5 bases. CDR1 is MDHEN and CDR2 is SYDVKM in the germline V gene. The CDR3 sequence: CASSSPGTRSETQYF. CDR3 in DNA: TGTGCCAGCAGTTCGCCCGGGACTAGGTCGGAGACCCAGTACTTC.

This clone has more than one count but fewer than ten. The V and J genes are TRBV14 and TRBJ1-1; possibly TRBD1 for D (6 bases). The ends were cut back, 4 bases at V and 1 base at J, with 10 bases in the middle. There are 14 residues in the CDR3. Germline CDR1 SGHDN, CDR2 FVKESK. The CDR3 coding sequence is TGTGCCAGCAGCCGCTTAGGGGGGAACACTGAAGCTTTCTTT. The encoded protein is CASSRLGGNTEAFF. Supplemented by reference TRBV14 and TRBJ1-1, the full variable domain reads EAGVTQFPSHSVIEKGQTVTLRCDPISGHDNLYWYRRVMGKEIKFLLHFVKESKQDESGMPNNRFLAERTGGTYSTLKVQPAELEDSGVYFCASSRLGGNTEAFFGQGTRLTVV.

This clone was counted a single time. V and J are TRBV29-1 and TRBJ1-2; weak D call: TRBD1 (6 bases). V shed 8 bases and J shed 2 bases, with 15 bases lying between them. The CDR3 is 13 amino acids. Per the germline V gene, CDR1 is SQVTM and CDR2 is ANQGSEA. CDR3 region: CSTEDRPNYGYTF. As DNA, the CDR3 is TGCAGCACCGAGGACAGACCCAACTATGGCTACACCTTC. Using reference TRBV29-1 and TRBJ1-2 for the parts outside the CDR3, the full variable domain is SAVISQKPSRDICQRGTSLTIQCQVDSQVTMMFWYRQQPGQSLTLIATANQGSEATYESGFVIDKFPISRPNLTFSTLTVSNMSPEDSSIYLCSTEDRPNYGYTFGSGTRLTVV.

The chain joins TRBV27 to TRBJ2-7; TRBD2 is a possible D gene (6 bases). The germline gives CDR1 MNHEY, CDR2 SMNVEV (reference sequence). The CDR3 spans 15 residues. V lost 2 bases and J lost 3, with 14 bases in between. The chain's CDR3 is CASSLEAGPFYEQYF. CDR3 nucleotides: TGTGCCAGCAGTTTAGAAGCGGGCCCTTTCTACGAGCAGTACTTC.

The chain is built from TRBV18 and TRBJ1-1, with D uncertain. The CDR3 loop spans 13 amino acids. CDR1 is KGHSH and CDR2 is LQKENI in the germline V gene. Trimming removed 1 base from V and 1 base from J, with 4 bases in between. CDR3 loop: CASSPRENTEAFF. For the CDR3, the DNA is TGTGCCAGCTCACCACGGGAGAACACTGAAGCTTTCTTT. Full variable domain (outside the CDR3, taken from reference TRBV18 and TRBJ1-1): NAGVMQNPRHLVRRRGQEARLRCSPMKGHSHVYWYRQLPEEGLKFMVYLQKENIIDESGMPKERFSAEFPKEGPSILRIQQVVRGDSAAYFCASSPRENTEAFFGQGTRLTVV.

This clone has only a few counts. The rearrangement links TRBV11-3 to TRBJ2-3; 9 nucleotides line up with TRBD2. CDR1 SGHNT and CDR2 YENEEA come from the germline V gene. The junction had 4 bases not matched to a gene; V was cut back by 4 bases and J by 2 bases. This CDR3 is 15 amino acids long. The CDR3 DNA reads TGTGCCAGCAGCTCCCTAGCGGGACACACAGATACGCAGTATTTT. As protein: CASSSLAGHTDTQYF.

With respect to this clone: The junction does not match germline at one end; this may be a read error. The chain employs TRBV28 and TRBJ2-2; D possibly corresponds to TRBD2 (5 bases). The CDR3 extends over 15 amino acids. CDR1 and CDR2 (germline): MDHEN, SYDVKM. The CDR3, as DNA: TGTGCCAGCACTTTAATCATTGGAGGAACCGGGGAGCTGTTTTTT. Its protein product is CASTLIIGGTGELFF.

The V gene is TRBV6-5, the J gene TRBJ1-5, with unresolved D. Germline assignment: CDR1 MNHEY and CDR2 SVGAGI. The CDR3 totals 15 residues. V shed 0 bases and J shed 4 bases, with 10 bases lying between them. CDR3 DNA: TGTGCCAGCAGTTACTCGAGCAGTCAGAATCAGCCCCAGCATTTT. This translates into CASSYSSSQNQPQHF.

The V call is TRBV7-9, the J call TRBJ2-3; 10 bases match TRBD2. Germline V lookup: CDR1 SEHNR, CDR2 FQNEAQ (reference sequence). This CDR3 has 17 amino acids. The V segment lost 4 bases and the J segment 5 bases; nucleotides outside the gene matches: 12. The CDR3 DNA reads TGTGCCAGCAGCTCACCGCTAGCGGGAGATGTTCTAGATACGCAGTATTTT. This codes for CASSSPLAGDVLDTQYF.